This T cell receptor (beta chain) is drawn from a study of T cell responses to AZD1222 COVID-19 vaccine. Study-level results: Receipt of two AZD1222 doses was followed by a rise in Spike-specific TCR breadth and depth.

Note on this clone: Its antigen is unidentified.

Analyses pooled second doses at about 4 or about 12 weeks. Libraries were prepared by immunoSEQ multiplex PCR; TCRdb keeps only in-frame clonotypes and omits some of them. The sample shows 150,000 or so clones, about 90% of them seen only once. V was trimmed by 6 bases and J by 2 bases, leaving 20 bases between them. The CDR3 length is 16 residues. Germline values: CDR1 MDHEN, CDR2 SYDVKM. The sample in question was peripheral blood, obtained 28 days after the second AZD1222 dose. This sequence was found in an adult who received the AZD1222 COVID-19 vaccine. This sequence joins TRBV28 and TRBJ2-7; D is tentatively TRBD1 or TRBD2 (7 bases each). The CDR3 nucleotides read TGTGCCAGCAGCTTCCCTAGCGGACAGGATACCTACGAGCAGTACTTC. Residues: CASSFPSGQDTYEQYF.